The rows below give T cell receptor beta chains drawn from one sample of a study of blood T cell repertoires in COVID-19. Here immunoSEQ multiplex PCR was the method, and the copy in TCRdb shows in-frame clones only, minus some. Of around 130,000 clones listed, roughly 80% are singletons. Sequenced material: peripheral blood. The receptors originated from a man aged 50 to 60 with acute or convalescent COVID-19. CDR3s include the opening cysteine and the closing phenylalanine or tryptophan. Each record gives: CDR3 DNA, CDR3 protein, D gene, clone size, V gene, J gene. A D gene is named only where the DNA matches it firmly. Not every row has a clone size; where given, it reads once, few, many or a size class.

TGTGCCAGCAGTGAAGCTATAGCGGGGGGGGAAGATACGCAGTATTTT,CASSEAIAGGEDTQYF,TRBD2,NA,TRBV6-1,TRBJ2-3
TGTGCCAGCAGCTTAGCGCTGTCGGGAGTTAATGAAAAACTGTTTTTT,CASSLALSGVNEKLFF,NA,NA,TRBV7-9,TRBJ1-4
TGTGCCAGCAGCGCTAGCGTCGCGAACACCGGGGAGCTGTTTTTT,CASSASVANTGELFF,NA,NA,TRBV9,TRBJ2-2
TGTGCCAGCAGTGAAGCGTGGTTTGGCCTCAGGGGACACCGAATTAATGAAAAACTGTTTTTT,CASSEAWFGLRGHRINEKLFF,NA,NA,TRBV2,TRBJ1-4
TGTGCCAGCAGCTTAAAATCTAGCGGGGGCGGCCACGAGCAGTACTTC,CASSLKSSGGGHEQYF,TRBD2,NA,TRBV7-2,TRBJ2-7
TGCAGCGTCGACCCCGGGGGAGAGACCCAGTACTTC,CSVDPGGETQYF,NA,NA,TRBV29-1,TRBJ2-5
TGTGCCAGCAGGGCAGGGTACACTGAAGCTTTCTTT,CASRAGYTEAFF,NA,NA,TRBV12-3/TRBV12-4,TRBJ1-1
TGTGCCAGCAGTCCCCTCAGGGGGCAAAGTCAGCCCCAGCATTTT,CASSPLRGQSQPQHF,TRBD1,NA,TRBV28,TRBJ1-5
TGTGCCAGCAGTGAAGGTCCGGTAAATCAGCCCCAGCATTTT,CASSEGPVNQPQHF,NA,NA,TRBV6-1,TRBJ1-5
TGTGCCAGCAGCCCGCAGATCACCGGGGAGCTGTTTTTT,CASSPQITGELFF,NA,NA,TRBV3-1/TRBV3-2,TRBJ2-2
TGTGCCAGCAGCTCAATTGACAGGGCGAGCTCCTACGAGCAGTACTTC,CASSSIDRASSYEQYF,TRBD1,NA,TRBV5-6,TRBJ2-7
TGTGCCAGCAGCTTATTGAGATCCTACAATGAGCAGTTCTTC,CASSLLRSYNEQFF,NA,NA,TRBV11-2,TRBJ2-1
TGCGCCAGCAGCTTGGTGCAGGGGCTCGGGCGAGATACGCAGTATTTT,CASSLVQGLGRDTQYF,NA,NA,TRBV5-1,TRBJ2-3
TGTGCCAGCAGTTTGGGGGCAAACTATGGCTACACCTTC,CASSLGANYGYTF,NA,NA,TRBV12-3/TRBV12-4,TRBJ1-2
TGTGCCAGCAGCAGGGGACAGGGGAATTCACCCCTCCACTTT,CASSRGQGNSPLHF,TRBD1,NA,TRBV5-4,TRBJ1-6
TGTGCCATCGGACAGGGGTCAGAGACCCAGTACTTC,CAIGQGSETQYF,TRBD1,NA,TRBV5-4,TRBJ2-5
TGCGCCAGCAGCCAAAAAGGACTAGCGGGGAACACAGATACGCAGTATTTT,CASSQKGLAGNTDTQYF,TRBD2,NA,TRBV4-1,TRBJ2-3
TGTGCCAGCAGCCAAGGGAGGACTGTTGGTACCAACGAGCAGTACTTC,CASSQGRTVGTNEQYF,NA,NA,TRBV3-1/TRBV3-2,TRBJ2-7
TGTGCCAGCAGTTACTCTGCGGGGGGTTACTCCTACGAGCAGTACTTC,CASSYSAGGYSYEQYF,TRBD2,NA,TRBV6-2/TRBV6-3,TRBJ2-7
TGTGCCACTTCCGGGGGGCGCGGCTACACCTTC,CATSGGRGYTF,NA,NA,TRBV28,TRBJ1-2
TGTGCCAGCCTAGGGGGTTATAACTATGGCTACACCTTC,CASLGGYNYGYTF,NA,NA,TRBV25-1,TRBJ1-2
TGTGCCAGCAGCTCGGACAGGGTGAACACCGGGGAGCTGTTTTTT,CASSSDRVNTGELFF,TRBD1,NA,TRBV7-8,TRBJ2-2
TGTGCCAGCAGTGTGGGACAGGGGGACTCCTACGAGCAGTACTTC,CASSVGQGDSYEQYF,TRBD1,few,TRBV7-3,TRBJ2-7
TGTGCCAGCAGTGACAGGATAAGCAATCAGCCCCAGCATTTT,CASSDRISNQPQHF,NA,NA,TRBV2,TRBJ1-5